This record covers a single T cell receptor (beta chain). TCRdb keeps only in-frame clones here, not all; method: immunoSEQ multiplex PCR. The sample lists some 330,000 clones; over 80% were seen once. Looked up from germline, CDR1 is ENHRY and CDR2 is SYGVKD. V lost 6 bases and J 0 bases, leaving 13 bases between the germline ends. The CDR3 covers 15 residues. Recruitment covered over 20 US areas and drew participants whose ages spanned roughly 18 to 100 years. These data are taken from a study of blood T cell repertoires in COVID-19. The sequencing sample was made of PBMCs or T cells enriched from blood (not recorded which). This receptor was identified in a man aged 25-45 years who had recovered from COVID-19. This chain links TRBV10-3 with TRBJ2-3, with D possibly being TRBD2 (5 bases). The CDR3 spells CAIRQLGASTDTQYF. CDR3 in DNA: TGTGCCATCAGACAACTAGGCGCTAGCACAGATACGCAGTATTTT.